This record looks at one T cell receptor beta chain sequence and its context. These data are taken from a study of shared clonotypes between healthy human individuals. CDR3 length: 17 residues. J gave up 2 bases and V 1 base, and 7 bases lay outside the gene matches. Germline CDR1 LNHDA, CDR2 SQIVND (reference sequence). TCRdb's copy holds only in-frame clones and misses some; the assay was immunoSEQ multiplex PCR. The profile shows roughly 1.5 million clones, about 98% of them singletons. This sequence originates from a young man in good health. Sequencing was carried out using naive CD4+ T cells sorted from blood. Subset of the sample: CD45RA+ positively selected. The V call is TRBV19, the J call TRBJ2-1; the match to TRBD2 covers 8 bases. The CDR3 bases are TGTGCCAGTAGTATAGTTTTCAGCGGGAGCCCCTACAATGAGCAGTTCTTC. This translates into CASSIVFSGSPYNEQFF. Drawing the rest from reference TRBV19 and TRBJ2-1, the complete variable domain is DGGITQSPKYLFRKEGQNVTLSCEQNLNHDAMYWYRQDPGQGLRLIYYSQIVNDFQKGDIAEGYSVSREKKESFPLTVTSAQKNPTAFYLCASSIVFSGSPYNEQFFGPGTRLTVL.